Below, 3 T cell receptor beta chains from the same sample are listed, as sequenced in a study of cytomegalovirus exposure and HLA in healthy donors. Sequenced by immunoSEQ multiplex PCR; TCRdb stores in-frame clones only, minus some. This table has about 82,000 clones, 85% to 95% appearing once. The material sequenced was PBMCs. The receptors stem from a woman aged 18-30 years in good health and CMV-seronegative.

This chain links TRBV6-5 with TRBJ1-5; D uncertain. CDR1 and CDR2 (germline): MNHEY, SVGAGI. CDR3 length: 14 amino acids. Trimming took 0 bases from V and 4 from J, leaving 7 bases between them. The CDR3 loop reads CASSYSSLNQPQHF. The CDR3 DNA follows: TGTGCCAGCAGTTACTCTTCCCTTAATCAGCCCCAGCATTTT.

V gene TRBV18 combines with J gene TRBJ1-2, with D possibly TRBD1 on 5 matching bases. CDR1 KGHSH and CDR2 LQKENI come from the germline V gene. The CDR3 length is 17 residues. The V and J ends lost 1 base and 3 bases respectively, with 18 bases between them. The DNA for the CDR3 is TGTGCCAGCTCACCACTGAGCGTCTACAGGTCTCACTATGGCTACACCTTC. Protein sequence: CASSPLSVYRSHYGYTF. The entire variable domain, with the rest obtained from reference TRBV18 and TRBJ1-2, is as follows: NAGVMQNPRHLVRRRGQEARLRCSPMKGHSHVYWYRQLPEEGLKFMVYLQKENIIDESGMPKERFSAEFPKEGPSILRIQQVVRGDSAAYFCASSPLSVYRSHYGYTFGSGTRLTVV.

This sequence joins TRBV5-6 and TRBJ1-6; D is ambiguous. V was shortened by 2 bases and J by 0 bases, with 12 bases between the two germline ends. CDR1 is SGHDT and CDR2 is YYEEEE in the germline V gene. This CDR3 is 17 amino acids long. This chain's CDR3 is CASSFSTMSSYNSPLHF. DNA for the CDR3: TGTGCCAGCAGCTTCTCCACTATGAGCTCCTATAATTCACCCCTCCACTTT.